This T cell receptor beta chain was sequenced for a study of blood T cell repertoires in COVID-19. Germline V gene sequence: CDR1 SGHTA, CDR2 FQGNSA. The CDR3 extends over 14 amino acids. V dropped 1 base and J dropped 6 bases, with 12 bases sitting between them. Original data processing: By means of reference gene primer amplification, nucleated cell counts were estimated. Generated by immunoSEQ multiplex PCR, the TCRdb table keeps only in-frame clones and is missing some. V and J calls and clone size come straight from that table; D and trimming were deduced from the DNA. The sample lists about 150,000 clones, 70% to 90% occurring once.

The chain links TRBV7-2 to TRBJ1-2; D is undetermined. The clonotype originates from a woman between 25 and 40 years old with acute COVID-19. Source material: PBMCs or T cells enriched from blood (not recorded which). CDR3 sequence: CASSLGTYSNGYTF. CDR3 DNA: TGTGCCAGCAGCTTAGGAACGTACAGCAATGGCTACACCTTC.